This TCR beta chain originates from a study of Graves' ophthalmopathy and Graves' hyperthyroidism. The TCR beta CDR3 regions underwent amplification from RNA transcripts. A first-round RT-PCR used HTBI primers, followed by a second-round multiplex PCR. TCRdb recomputed calls from the multiplex PCR reads with MiXCR, one row per CDR3 protein. The sample lists 300,000 to 500,000 distinct CDR3 sequences; 15% were seen once. The CDR3 extends over 13 amino acids. Germline V gene data show CDR1 as LNHDA and CDR2 as SQIVND (reference sequence). V was clipped by 7 bases and J by 5 bases, with 15 bases between them. Study-level results: The majority of expanded thyroid clonotypes above 0.001 frequency also occurred in blood. Its predictions of ophthalmopathy progression gave the model 55% to 71% sensitivity and 72% to 85% specificity.

There are many counts of this clonotype. No antigen is known for it. Exclusion covered patients with other autoimmune diseases or uncontrolled infections (as well as pregnancy or lactation). The PBMC fraction was derived from around 9.5 ml of fresh peripheral blood. Sequencing was carried out using peripheral blood. The rearrangement links TRBV19 to TRBJ2-7, with a possible D match to TRBD2 (6 bases). The receptor was derived from a woman between 18 and 30 years old with stable Graves' hyperthyroidism. The CDR3 DNA reads TGTGCCAGTAAGGAGGGAGGAAAAGACGAGCAGTACTTC. This gives the protein CASKEGGKDEQYF.